This T cell receptor gamma chain was sequenced in a study of γδ T cells in repeated Plasmodium falciparum infection. This clone is a singleton in its sample. TRG and TRD sequences were obtained from every sorted gammadelta sample. TCRdb fed the multiplex PCR reads into CATT to redo clone calling. This table holds approximately 26,000 gamma-chain clones, about 2.9% found once. Flow sorting of PBMC yielded separate Vgamma9/Vdelta2+ and Vdelta2-negative gammadelta T cell populations for bulk repertoire analysis. Germline V gives CDR1 VTNTFY, CDR2 YDVSTARD (reference sequence). This CDR3 is built from 13 residues. The J segment lost 6 bases and the V segment lost 10 bases, leaving 15 bases of the junction unmatched.

The TCR sequence derives from a pool of human donors (malaria-infected and uninfected, not separated). Input material: gamma-delta T cells from blood. The chain links TRGV3 to TRGJ1 or TRGJ2. TCRdb leaves out the J gene; it was filled in here by matching the DNA to germline. The CDR3 DNA follows: TGTGCCACTGGGACAGGCGGTAGTTATAAGAAACTCTTT. Translated: CATGTGGSYKKLF.